Listed here are 13 T cell receptor beta chains from one sample, sequenced in a study of cytomegalovirus exposure and HLA in healthy donors. PCR involved 60 Vbeta and 13 Jbeta primers. Sequenced by immunoSEQ multiplex PCR; TCRdb stores in-frame clones only, minus some. In the table there are about 94,000 clones, approximately 71% of which are singletons. What was sequenced was PBMCs. The receptors originated from a man aged 25 to 45 in good health and CMV-seronegative.

V usage is TRBV5-1 and J usage is TRBJ1-2; 7 positions agree with TRBD1. Germline trimming cut 2 bases from V and 2 bases from J; bases unmatched to any gene: 3. The germline CDR1 and CDR2 sequences are SGHRS and YFSETQ. CDR3 length equals 14 residues. The CDR3 protein is CASSFRDSNYGYTF. In DNA, the CDR3 is TGCGCCAGCAGCTTCCGGGACAGCAACTATGGCTACACCTTC.

The chain is built from TRBV4-3 and TRBJ2-7; 7 bases line up with TRBD1. The germline V gene has CDR1 LGHNA and CDR2 YSLEER. This CDR3 has 16 amino acids. V shed 4 bases, J shed 1 base, and the junction held 10 bases outside the gene matches. This chain's CDR3 is CASSPDRVRVSYEQYF. The CDR3 coding sequence is TGCGCCAGCAGCCCCGACAGGGTCCGAGTTTCCTACGAGCAGTACTTC.

This clone was seen just once. The DNA of the CDR3 is TGCAGCACAAACCCTGCGGGCTATGGCTACACCTTC. Translated, it gives CSTNPAGYGYTF. The gene calls are TRBV29-1 and TRBJ1-2; D ambiguous. Germline-derived CDR1 and CDR2 are SQVTM and ANQGSEA. This CDR3 has 12 amino acids. V was shortened by 8 bases and J by 4 bases, with 14 bases between the two germline ends.

Concerning this clone itself: Other DNA sequences from this sample encode an identical CDR3 as well. The gene calls are TRBV28 and TRBJ2-2, with 7 bases fitting TRBD1. Germline CDR1 and CDR2: MDHEN and SYDVKM. V lost 6 bases to trimming and J lost 1 base; unmatched junction nucleotides: 5. The CDR3 spans 15 residues. The CDR3 loop reads CASSWDRVNTGELFF. The CDR3 nucleotides read TGTGCCAGCAGCTGGGACAGAGTGAACACCGGGGAGCTGTTTTTT.

This clone was detected only a few times. The chain couples TRBV9 to TRBJ2-2; D gene unclear. With 0 bases removed from V and 2 bases from J, the gap between germline ends came to 11 bases. The CDR3 has 16 residues. The germline CDR1 and CDR2 sequences are SGDLS and YYNGEE. The CDR3 nucleotides read TGTGCCAGCAGCGTAGTCCCCCAGTCTAACACCGGGGAGCTGTTTTTT. It is translated as CASSVVPQSNTGELFF.

J is TRBJ2-1 and V is TRBV5-1; D is possibly TRBD2 (6 bases). V dropped 4 bases and J dropped 4 bases, with 9 bases sitting between them. CDR3 length: 13 amino acids. The germline CDR1 and CDR2 sequences are SGHRS and YFSETQ. The CDR3 loop is CASSRGRYNEQFF. In DNA, the CDR3 is TGCGCCAGCAGCCGGGGGAGGTACAATGAGCAGTTCTTC.

This clone was seen a few times. This chain uses TRBV5-6 with TRBJ2-7, with TRBD1 identical over 9 bases. The ends lost 0 bases at V and 1 base at J; junction bases unmatched: 8. From germline, CDR1 is SGHDT and CDR2 YYEEEE. This CDR3 region has 17 residues. CDR3 sequence: CASSLGPGQGNSYEQYF. The DNA for the CDR3 is TGTGCCAGCAGCTTGGGGCCGGGACAGGGAAATTCCTACGAGCAGTACTTC.

Note on this clone: Mismatch with germline at one junction end may stem from a read error. The chain couples TRBV5-8 to TRBJ2-1; D gene unclear. This CDR3 is built from 12 residues. Germline CDR1 and CDR2: SGHTS and YDEGEE. The CDR3 DNA reads TGTGCCAGCAGTATTTCCCAGTCGCATAAACTCTTC. This encodes CASSISQSHKLF. Full variable domain (rest looked up from reference TRBV5-8 and TRBJ2-1): EAGVTQSPTHLIKTRGQQATLRCSPISGHTSVYWYQQALGLGLQFLLWYDEGEERNRGNFPPRFSGRQFPNYSSELNVNALELEDSALYLCASSISQSHKLFGPGTRLTVL.

This clone was seen a handful of times. This sequence joins TRBV6-1 and TRBJ2-7; a weak D match, TRBD1 (6 bases). Deletions cut 6 bases from V and 3 bases from J, with 18 bases between. The CDR3 has 15 amino acids. Per germline, CDR1 MNHNS and CDR2 SASEGT. In DNA form, the CDR3 reads TGTGCCAGCAGGAAGTCAGGGGACCCCTTCTACGAGCAGTACTTC. Its translation: CASRKSGDPFYEQYF.

Note on this clone: The junction and the germline gene differ at one end; a read error may be behind it. V is TRBV7-9 and J is TRBJ2-4; 7 nucleotides align to TRBD1. Per germline, CDR1 SEHNR and CDR2 FQNEAQ (reference sequence). The CDR3 length is 16 residues. Here the CDR3 reads CSSSLGPGQIKNIQYF. DNA for the CDR3: TGTTCCAGCAGCTTAGGGCCGGGACAGATTAAAAACATTCAGTACTTC.

This sequence joins TRBV6-5 and TRBJ2-7, with 9 bases matching TRBD2. CDR3 length: 15 amino acids. The germline V gene has CDR1 MNHEY and CDR2 SVGAGI. The trim removed 0 bases at V and 4 bases at J, leaving 4 bases unmatched. CDR3 residues: CASSYSSGGSYEQYF. The CDR3 region has the DNA TGTGCCAGCAGTTACTCTAGCGGGGGATCGTACGAGCAGTACTTC.

V gene TRBV10-3 combines with J gene TRBJ1-2; possible D gene TRBD1, 6 bases. CDR1 ENHRY and CDR2 SYGVKD come from the germline V gene. The CDR3 length is 13 residues. The V gene lost 4 bases and the J gene lost 3 bases, with 9 bases spanning the gap. The CDR3 nucleotides read TGTGCCATCAGTGTGTCAGGGGACTATGGCTACACCTTC. Its protein is CAISVSGDYGYTF.

This chain connects TRBV6-6 to TRBJ1-4, with D perhaps TRBD1 (5 bases). Germline V gene data show CDR1 as MNHNY and CDR2 as SVGAGI (reference sequence). V lost 7 bases and J lost 1, with 13 bases in between. The CDR3 contains 15 residues. The CDR3 loop is CASNSRAQTNEKLFF. The CDR3 DNA reads as TGTGCCAGCAATTCCAGGGCCCAAACTAATGAAAAACTGTTTTTT.